This T cell receptor (beta chain) was identified during a study of cytomegalovirus exposure and HLA in healthy donors. Across the study: Among the 300 to 500 donors who were genotyped, about 80% fell in the genetic ancestry cluster that is associated with self-reported Caucasian donors. Study conclusions and caveats: Per published accounts, TCR beta sequences correctly predicted the HLA-A and HLA-B alleles of most subjects. For presence/absence analyses, sequencing depth was assumed to be roughly uniform across donors.

This CDR3 contains 14 residues. J gave up 7 bases and V 5 bases, and 8 bases lay outside the gene matches. Per the germline V gene, CDR1 is SGHTA and CDR2 is FQGNSA. The PCR ran on 60 Vbeta and 13 Jbeta primers. This table comes from immunoSEQ multiplex PCR, and its TCRdb copy is limited to in-frame clones, with some not included. Here the sample spans tens of thousands of clones, around three quarters being singletons. Comment on this clone: The target antigen is unknown.

The chain combines TRBV7-2 with TRBJ1-2; 9 bases fit TRBD1. The sequenced material came from PBMCs. The TCR was taken from a male donor in good health and CMV-seronegative. This CDR3 is CASSAGTGWGGYTF. The CDR3 DNA reads as TGTGCCAGCAGCGCGGGGACAGGGTGGGGTGGCTACACCTTC.